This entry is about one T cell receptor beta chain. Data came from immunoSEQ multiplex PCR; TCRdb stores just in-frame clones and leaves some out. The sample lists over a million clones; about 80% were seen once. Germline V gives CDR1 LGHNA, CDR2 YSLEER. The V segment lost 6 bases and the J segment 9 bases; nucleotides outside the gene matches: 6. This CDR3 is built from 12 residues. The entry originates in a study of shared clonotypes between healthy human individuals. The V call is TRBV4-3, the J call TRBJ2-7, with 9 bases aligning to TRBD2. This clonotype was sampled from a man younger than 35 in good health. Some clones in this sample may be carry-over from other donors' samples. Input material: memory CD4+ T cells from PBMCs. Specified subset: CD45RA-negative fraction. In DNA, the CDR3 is TGCGCCAGCAGTCCGCTAGCGGGAAGGCAGTACTTC. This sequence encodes CASSPLAGRQYF.